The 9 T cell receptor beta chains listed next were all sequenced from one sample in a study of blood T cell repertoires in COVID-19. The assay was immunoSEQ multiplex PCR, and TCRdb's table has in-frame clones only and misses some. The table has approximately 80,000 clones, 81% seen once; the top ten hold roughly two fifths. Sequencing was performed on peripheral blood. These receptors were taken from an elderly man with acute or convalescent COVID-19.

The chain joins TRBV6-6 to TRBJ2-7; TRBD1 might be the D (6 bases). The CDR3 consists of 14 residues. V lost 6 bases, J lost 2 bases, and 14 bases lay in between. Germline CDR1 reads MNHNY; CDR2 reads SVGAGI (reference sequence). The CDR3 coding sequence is TGTGCCAGCAGACCACAGGGAATGGCCTACGAGCAGTACTTC. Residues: CASRPQGMAYEQYF.

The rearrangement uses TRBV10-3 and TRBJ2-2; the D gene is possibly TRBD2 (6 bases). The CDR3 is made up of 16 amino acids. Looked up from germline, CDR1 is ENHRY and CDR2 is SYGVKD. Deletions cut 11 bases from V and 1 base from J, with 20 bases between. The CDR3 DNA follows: TGTGCCCTACGTAGAGGCCAGGGACTGAACACCGGGGAGCTGTTTTTT. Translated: CALRRGQGLNTGELFF.

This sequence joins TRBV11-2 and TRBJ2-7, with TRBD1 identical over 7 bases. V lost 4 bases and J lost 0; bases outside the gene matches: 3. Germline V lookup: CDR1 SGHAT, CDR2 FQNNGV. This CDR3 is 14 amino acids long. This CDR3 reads CASSSGQNSYEQYF. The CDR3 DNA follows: TGTGCCAGCAGCTCGGGACAGAACTCCTACGAGCAGTACTTC.

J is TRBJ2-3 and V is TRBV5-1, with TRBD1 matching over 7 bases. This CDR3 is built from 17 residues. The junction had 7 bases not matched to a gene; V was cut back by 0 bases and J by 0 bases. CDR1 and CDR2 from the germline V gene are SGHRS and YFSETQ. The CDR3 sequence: CASSLEKGGISTDTQYF. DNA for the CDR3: TGCGCCAGCAGCTTGGAGAAAGGGGGCATCAGCACAGATACGCAGTATTTT.

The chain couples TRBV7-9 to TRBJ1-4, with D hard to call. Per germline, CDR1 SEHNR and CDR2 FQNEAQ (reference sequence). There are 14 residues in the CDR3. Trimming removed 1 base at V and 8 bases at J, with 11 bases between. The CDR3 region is CASSLGAGREKLFF. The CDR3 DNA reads TGTGCCAGCAGCTTAGGGGCCGGCCGCGAAAAACTGTTTTTT.

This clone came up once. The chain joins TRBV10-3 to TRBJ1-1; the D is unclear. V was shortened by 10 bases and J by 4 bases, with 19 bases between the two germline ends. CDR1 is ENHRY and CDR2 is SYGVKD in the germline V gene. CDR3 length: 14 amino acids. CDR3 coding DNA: TGTGCCAGTCATCAGCACGGGTATGGCACTGAAGCTTTCTTT. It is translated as CASHQHGYGTEAFF.

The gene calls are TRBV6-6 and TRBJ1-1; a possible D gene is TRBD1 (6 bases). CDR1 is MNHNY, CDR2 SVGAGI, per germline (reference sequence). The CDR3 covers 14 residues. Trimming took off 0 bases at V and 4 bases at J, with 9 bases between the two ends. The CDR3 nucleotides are TGTGCCAGCAGTTACTCAGGGGGAACCACTGAAGCTTTCTTT. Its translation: CASSYSGGTTEAFF.

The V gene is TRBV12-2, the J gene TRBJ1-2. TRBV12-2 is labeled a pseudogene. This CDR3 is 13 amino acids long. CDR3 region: CASRLGGGIGYTF. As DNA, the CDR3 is TGTGCAAGTCGCTTAGGCGGAGGGATTGGCTACACCTTC.

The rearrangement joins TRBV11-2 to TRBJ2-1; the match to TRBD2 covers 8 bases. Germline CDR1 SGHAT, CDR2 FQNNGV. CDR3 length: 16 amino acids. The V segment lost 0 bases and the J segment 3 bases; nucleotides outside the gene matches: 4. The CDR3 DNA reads TGTGCCAGCAGCTTAGAAAGGACTAGCTACTACAATGAGCAGTTCTTC. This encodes CASSLERTSYYNEQFF. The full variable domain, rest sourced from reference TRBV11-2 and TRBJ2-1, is EAGVAQSPRYKIIEKRQSVAFWCNPISGHATLYWYQQILGQGPKLLIQFQNNGVVDDSQLPKDRFSAERLKGVDSTLKIQPAKLEDSAVYLCASSLERTSYYNEQFFGPGTRLTVL.